This T cell receptor (beta chain) was sequenced during a study of beta chain features in type 1 diabetes. Germline CDR1 reads SGHRS; CDR2 reads YFSETQ. The CDR3 totals 16 residues. Between the trimmed V and J ends, which lost 4 bases and 3 bases, there was a span of 18 bases. As regards this clone: What it binds is unknown.

Study observations and caveats: Using cDNA template may skew counts toward highly expressing activated cells. People with Type 1 diabetes carried modestly yet significantly shorter TCRB CDR3s in all four CD4+ subsets.

Of the isolated RNA, all was reverse transcribed, and so the sequenced material was expressed TCRB transcripts. This table comes from immunoSEQ multiplex PCR, and its TCRdb copy is limited to in-frame clones, with some not included. The sample has around 300,000 clones, 14% to 15% seen once. Input material: naive CD4+ T cells from blood. The chain employs TRBV5-1 and TRBJ2-3; weak D call: TRBD1 (5 bases). The receptor's source is a man between 18 and 29 years old with type 1 diabetes. The CDR3 nucleotides are TGCGCCAGCAGCACAGGACCGAAGGGGTCGACAGATACGCAGTATTTT. It specifies CASSTGPKGSTDTQYF.